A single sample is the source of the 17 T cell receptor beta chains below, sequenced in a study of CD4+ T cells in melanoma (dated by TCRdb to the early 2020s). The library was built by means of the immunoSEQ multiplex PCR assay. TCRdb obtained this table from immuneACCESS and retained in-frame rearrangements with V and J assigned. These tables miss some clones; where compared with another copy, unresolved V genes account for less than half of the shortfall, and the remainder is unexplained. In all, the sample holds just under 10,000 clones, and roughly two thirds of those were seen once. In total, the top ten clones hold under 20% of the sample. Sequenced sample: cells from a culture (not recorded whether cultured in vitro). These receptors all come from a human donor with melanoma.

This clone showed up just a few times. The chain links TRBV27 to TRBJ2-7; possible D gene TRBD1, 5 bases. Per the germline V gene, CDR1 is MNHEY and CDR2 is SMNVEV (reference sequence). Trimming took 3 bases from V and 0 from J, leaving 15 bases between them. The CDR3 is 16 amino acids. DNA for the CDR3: TGTGCCAGCAGTTTCACCCATGACAGCAGCTCCTACGAGCAGTACTTC. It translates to CASSFTHDSSSYEQYF.

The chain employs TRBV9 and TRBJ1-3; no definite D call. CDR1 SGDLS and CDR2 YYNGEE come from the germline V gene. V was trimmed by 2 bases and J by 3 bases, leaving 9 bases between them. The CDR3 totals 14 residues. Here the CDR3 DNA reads TGTGCCAGCAGCGTGTCCTCTAGTGGAAACACCATATATTTT. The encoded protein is CASSVSSSGNTIYF.

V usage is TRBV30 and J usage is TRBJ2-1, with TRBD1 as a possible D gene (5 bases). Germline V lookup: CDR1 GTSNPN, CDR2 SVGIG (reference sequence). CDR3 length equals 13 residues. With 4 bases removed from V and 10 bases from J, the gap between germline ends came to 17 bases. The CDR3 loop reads CAWTVGQGIEQFF. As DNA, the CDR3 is TGTGCCTGGACCGTCGGGCAGGGCATCGAGCAGTTCTTC.

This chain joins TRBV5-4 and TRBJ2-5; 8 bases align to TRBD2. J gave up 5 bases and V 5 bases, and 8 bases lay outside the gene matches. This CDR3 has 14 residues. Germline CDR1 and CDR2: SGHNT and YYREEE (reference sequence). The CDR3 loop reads CASRVGGGRETQYF. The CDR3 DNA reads TGTGCCAGCAGAGTAGGCGGGGGGCGCGAGACCCAGTACTTC.

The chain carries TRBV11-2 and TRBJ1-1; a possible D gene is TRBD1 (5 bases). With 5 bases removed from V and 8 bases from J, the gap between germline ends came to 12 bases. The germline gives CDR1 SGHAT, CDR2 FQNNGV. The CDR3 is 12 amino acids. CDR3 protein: CASSGGDQEAFF. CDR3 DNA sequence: TGTGCCAGCAGCGGGGGGGACCAAGAAGCTTTCTTT.

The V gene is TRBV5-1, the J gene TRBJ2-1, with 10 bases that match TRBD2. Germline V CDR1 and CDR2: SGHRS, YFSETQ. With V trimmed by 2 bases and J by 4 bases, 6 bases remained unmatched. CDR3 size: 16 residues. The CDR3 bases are TGCGCCAGCAGCTTTCAGCCTAGCGGGGGATACAATGAGCAGTTCTTC. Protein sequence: CASSFQPSGGYNEQFF.

CDR3 amino acids: CAWSAGGRGEQFF. The CDR3 bases are TGTGCCTGGAGCGCAGGGGGCAGGGGTGAGCAGTTCTTC. The rearrangement joins TRBV30 to TRBJ2-1; 8 nucleotides align to TRBD1. Germline V gives CDR1 GTSNPN, CDR2 SVGIG (reference sequence). The V gene end was trimmed by 3 bases and the J gene end by 9 bases; junction bases not matched to a gene: 7. This CDR3 is built from 13 residues.

The CDR3 DNA reads as TGCGCCAGCAGCTTGGCCCCGACAGGAAAAGAGACCCAGTACTTC. It specifies CASSLAPTGKETQYF. The rearrangement joins TRBV5-1 to TRBJ2-5, with a tentative D call TRBD1 (6 bases). Germline assignment: CDR1 SGHRS and CDR2 YFSETQ. Trimming pared 0 bases from V and 3 bases from J, leaving 12 bases between. This CDR3 spans 15 amino acids.

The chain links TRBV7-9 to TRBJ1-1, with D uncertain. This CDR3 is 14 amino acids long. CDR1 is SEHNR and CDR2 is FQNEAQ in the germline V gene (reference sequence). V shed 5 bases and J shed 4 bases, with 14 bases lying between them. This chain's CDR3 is CASSARIMGTEAFF. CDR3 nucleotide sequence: TGTGCCAGCAGCGCACGTATCATGGGCACTGAAGCTTTCTTT.

CDR3 bases: TGCGCCAGCAGCTTGGAGTCACTAACCCTAGAGACCCAGTACTTC. Its protein is CASSLESLTLETQYF. J is TRBJ2-5 and V is TRBV5-1; D is unresolved. V was cut by 0 bases and J by 4 bases, with 13 bases left in between. Germline V gives CDR1 SGHRS, CDR2 YFSETQ. This CDR3 region has 15 residues.

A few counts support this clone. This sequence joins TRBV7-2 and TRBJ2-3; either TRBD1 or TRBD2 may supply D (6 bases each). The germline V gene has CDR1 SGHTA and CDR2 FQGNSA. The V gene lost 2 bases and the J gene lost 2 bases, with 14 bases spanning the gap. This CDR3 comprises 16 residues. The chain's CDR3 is CASSLSRGGYTDTQYF. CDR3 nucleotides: TGTGCCAGCAGCTTATCGAGAGGGGGGTACACAGATACGCAGTATTTT.

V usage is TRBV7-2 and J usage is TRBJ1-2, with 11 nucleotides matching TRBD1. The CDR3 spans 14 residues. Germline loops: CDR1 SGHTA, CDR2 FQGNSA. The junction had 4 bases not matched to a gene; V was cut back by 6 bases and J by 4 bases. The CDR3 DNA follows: TGTGCCAGCAGTCGGACAGGGGGCGTCTATGGCTACACCTTC. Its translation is CASSRTGGVYGYTF. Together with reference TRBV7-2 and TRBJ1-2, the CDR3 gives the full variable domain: GAGVSQSPSNKVTEKGKDVELRCDPISGHTALYWYRQSLGQGLEFLIYFQGNSAPDKSGLPSDRFSAERTGGSVSTLTIQRTQQEDSAVYLCASSRTGGVYGYTFGSGTRLTVV.

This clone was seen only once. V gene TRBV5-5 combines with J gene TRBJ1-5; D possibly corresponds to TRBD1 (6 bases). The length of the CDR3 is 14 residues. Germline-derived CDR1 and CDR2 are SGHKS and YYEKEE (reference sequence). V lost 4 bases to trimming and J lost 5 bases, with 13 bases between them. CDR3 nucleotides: TGTGCCAGCAGCCCGGCGACAGGTTATCAGCCCCAGCATTTT. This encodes CASSPATGYQPQHF.

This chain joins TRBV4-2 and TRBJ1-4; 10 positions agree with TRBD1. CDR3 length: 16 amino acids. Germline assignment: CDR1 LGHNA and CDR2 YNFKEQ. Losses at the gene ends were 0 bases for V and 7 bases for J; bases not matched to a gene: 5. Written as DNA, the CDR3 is TGTGCCAGCAGCCAAGATGGGACAGGGGCGGGTGAAAAACTGTTTTTT. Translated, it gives CASSQDGTGAGEKLFF.

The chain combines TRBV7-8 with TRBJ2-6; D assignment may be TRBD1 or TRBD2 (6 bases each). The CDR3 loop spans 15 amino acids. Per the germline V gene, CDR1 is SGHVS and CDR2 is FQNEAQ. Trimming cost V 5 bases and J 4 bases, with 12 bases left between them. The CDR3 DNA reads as TGTGCCAGCAGCATCGGGGGCCCGGGGGCCAACGTCCTGACTTTC. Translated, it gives CASSIGGPGANVLTF.

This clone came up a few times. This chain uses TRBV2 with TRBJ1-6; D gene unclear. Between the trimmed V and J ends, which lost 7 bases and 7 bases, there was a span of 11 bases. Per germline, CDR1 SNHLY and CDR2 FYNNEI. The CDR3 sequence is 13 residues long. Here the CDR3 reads CASTLRRNSPLHF. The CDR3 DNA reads TGTGCCAGCACCCTTCGCCGGAATTCACCCCTCCACTTT.

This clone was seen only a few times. The CDR3 nucleotides read TGTGCCAGCAGGGCAGGGGGCTCAGGGGCCAACGTCCTGACTTTC. Its translation is CASRAGGSGANVLTF. This rearrangement joins TRBV6-5 to TRBJ2-6; 8 bases match TRBD1. This CDR3 has 15 amino acids. The germline CDR1 and CDR2 sequences are MNHEY and SVGAGI. V trimming: 6 bases; J trimming: 4 bases; junction bases outside the gene matches: 5.